These T cell receptor beta chains were read from a single sample in a study of technical replicates of blood from a few donors. Some clones are missing from TCRdb's copy, which holds only in-frame ones; the method was immunoSEQ multiplex PCR. This sample yields about 60,000 clones, of which about 90% are seen a single time; around 4.9% belongs to the top ten. The sequenced sample was PBMCs. These TCRs come from a human donor in good health. Some clones in this sample may be carry-over from other donors' samples. Each CDR3 is given with its conserved first and last residue. Each record gives: D gene, V gene, J gene, clone size, CDR3 protein, CDR3 DNA. The D gene is left open where the match is weak. Expanded clones are given a class, and other clones once, few, many or no size at all.

d_gene: NA; v_gene: TRBV29-1; j_gene: TRBJ2-1; abundance: NA; CDR3aa: CSVMTGSYNEQFF; CDR3nt: TGCAGCGTGATGACGGGCTCCTACAATGAGCAGTTCTTC
d_gene: NA; v_gene: TRBV2; j_gene: TRBJ2-7; abundance: NA; CDR3aa: CASRVGSTYEQYF; CDR3nt: TGTGCCAGCAGAGTGGGCAGCACCTACGAGCAGTACTTC
d_gene: NA; v_gene: TRBV6-1; j_gene: TRBJ1-1; abundance: NA; CDR3aa: CASSEGWRQNTEAFF; CDR3nt: TGTGCCAGCAGTGAAGGTTGGCGACAGAACACTGAAGCTTTCTTT
d_gene: NA; v_gene: TRBV7-9; j_gene: TRBJ1-1; abundance: NA; CDR3aa: CASSSTGGVTEAFF; CDR3nt: TGTGCCAGCAGCTCCACGGGAGGAGTCACTGAAGCTTTCTTT
d_gene: NA; v_gene: TRBV25-1; j_gene: TRBJ1-3; abundance: NA; CDR3aa: CASSDPGRGSGNTIYF; CDR3nt: TGTGCCAGCAGTGACCCAGGACGGGGCTCTGGAAACACCATATATTTT
d_gene: NA; v_gene: TRBV6-6; j_gene: TRBJ1-6; abundance: NA; CDR3aa: CASSYARQGLSPLHF; CDR3nt: TGTGCCAGCAGTTACGCCCGGCAGGGTTTGTCACCCCTCCACTTT
d_gene: NA; v_gene: TRBV5-1; j_gene: TRBJ1-2; abundance: NA; CDR3aa: CASSLEGEGYGYTF; CDR3nt: TGCGCCAGCAGCTTGGAAGGGGAGGGCTATGGCTACACCTTC
d_gene: TRBD1; v_gene: TRBV7-9; j_gene: TRBJ2-5; abundance: NA; CDR3aa: CASSLQDRGHQETQYF; CDR3nt: TGTGCCAGCAGCCTCCAGGACAGGGGGCACCAAGAGACCCAGTACTTC
d_gene: TRBD1; v_gene: TRBV7-9; j_gene: TRBJ2-7; abundance: NA; CDR3aa: CASSYRQGTGEQYF; CDR3nt: TGTGCCAGCAGCTACCGACAGGGTACGGGCGAGCAGTACTTC
d_gene: NA; v_gene: TRBV21-1; j_gene: TRBJ1-6; abundance: NA; CDR3aa: CASSRDRDNSPLHF; CDR3nt: TGTGCCAGCAGCCGCGACAGGGATAATTCACCCCTCCACTTT
d_gene: TRBD1; v_gene: TRBV13; j_gene: TRBJ2-7; abundance: NA; CDR3aa: CASTQGTGQLDYEQYF; CDR3nt: TGTGCCAGCACTCAAGGGACGGGACAGTTAGACTACGAGCAGTACTTC
d_gene: NA; v_gene: TRBV11-2; j_gene: TRBJ1-6; abundance: NA; CDR3aa: CASSRGRGYNSPLHF; CDR3nt: TGTGCCAGCAGCAGAGGCCGGGGATATAATTCACCCCTCCACTTT
d_gene: NA; v_gene: TRBV11-2; j_gene: TRBJ2-1; abundance: NA; CDR3aa: CASSPWANEQFF; CDR3nt: TGTGCCAGCAGCCCTTGGGCCAATGAGCAGTTCTTC
d_gene: TRBD1; v_gene: TRBV30; j_gene: TRBJ1-2; abundance: NA; CDR3aa: CAWRRRDSGYTF; CDR3nt: TGTGCCTGGAGGCGGAGGGACAGCGGCTACACCTTC
d_gene: TRBD1; v_gene: TRBV2; j_gene: TRBJ1-5; abundance: NA; CDR3aa: CASSGTGGNQPQHF; CDR3nt: TGTGCCAGCAGTGGGACAGGGGGCAATCAGCCCCAGCATTTT
d_gene: NA; v_gene: TRBV7-8; j_gene: TRBJ2-7; abundance: NA; CDR3aa: CASSAVPNSPGYEQYF; CDR3nt: TGTGCCAGCAGCGCAGTCCCTAACTCACCAGGCTACGAGCAGTACTTC
d_gene: TRBD1; v_gene: TRBV5-1; j_gene: TRBJ1-2; abundance: NA; CDR3aa: CASSPQGADYGYTF; CDR3nt: TGCGCCAGCAGCCCTCAGGGGGCGGACTATGGCTACACCTTC
d_gene: NA; v_gene: TRBV7-9; j_gene: TRBJ2-7; abundance: NA; CDR3aa: CAISWRDSSYEQYF; CDR3nt: TGTGCCATCTCGTGGCGGGACAGCTCCTACGAGCAGTACTTC
d_gene: TRBD1; v_gene: TRBV5-5; j_gene: TRBJ1-1; abundance: NA; CDR3aa: CASSGTASLGTEAFF; CDR3nt: TGTGCCAGCAGCGGGACAGCTTCCCTGGGGACTGAAGCTTTCTTT
d_gene: NA; v_gene: TRBV4-3; j_gene: TRBJ2-7; abundance: once; CDR3aa: CASSQEHFGLTYSYEQYF; CDR3nt: TGCGCCAGCAGCCAAGAGCATTTTGGGCTAACCTATTCCTACGAGCAGTACTTC
d_gene: NA; v_gene: TRBV27; j_gene: TRBJ1-2; abundance: NA; CDR3aa: CARPGHPNYGYTF; CDR3nt: TGTGCCAGGCCCGGACACCCTAACTATGGCTACACCTTC
d_gene: TRBD2; v_gene: TRBV4-2; j_gene: TRBJ2-2; abundance: NA; CDR3aa: CASSQLGLAGATGELFF; CDR3nt: TGTGCCAGCAGCCAACTCGGACTAGCGGGCGCAACCGGGGAGCTGTTTTTT
d_gene: TRBD1; v_gene: TRBV6-5; j_gene: TRBJ1-2; abundance: NA; CDR3aa: CASSPGDSYGYTF; CDR3nt: TGTGCCAGCAGTCCCGGGGACAGCTATGGCTACACCTTC
d_gene: NA; v_gene: TRBV5-1; j_gene: TRBJ2-7; abundance: few; CDR3aa: CASSLDDRTYEQYF; CDR3nt: TGCGCCAGCAGCTTGGACGACAGGACCTACGAGCAGTACTTC
d_gene: TRBD1; v_gene: TRBV7-2; j_gene: TRBJ1-5; abundance: NA; CDR3aa: CASSLTGGEPQHF; CDR3nt: TGTGCCAGCAGCCTGACAGGGGGAGAGCCCCAGCATTTT
d_gene: TRBD1; v_gene: TRBV4-2; j_gene: TRBJ2-2; abundance: NA; CDR3aa: CASSQVTGYGGELFF; CDR3nt: TGTGCCAGCAGCCAAGTGACAGGGTACGGCGGGGAGCTGTTTTTT
d_gene: TRBD1; v_gene: TRBV6-5; j_gene: TRBJ1-1; abundance: NA; CDR3aa: CASSYSGGVNTEAFF; CDR3nt: TGTGCCAGCAGTTACTCAGGGGGCGTGAACACTGAAGCTTTCTTT
d_gene: NA; v_gene: TRBV6-4; j_gene: TRBJ1-6; abundance: NA; CDR3aa: CASSVDVNFSPLHF; CDR3nt: TGTGCCAGCAGTGTTGATGTAAACTTTTCACCCCTCCACTTT
d_gene: NA; v_gene: TRBV15; j_gene: TRBJ2-2; abundance: NA; CDR3aa: CATSRTRTLIDTGELFF; CDR3nt: TGTGCCACCAGCCGGACCAGGACATTAATCGACACCGGGGAGCTGTTTTTT
d_gene: TRBD1; v_gene: TRBV6-5; j_gene: TRBJ1-6; abundance: few; CDR3aa: CASTPTGLNSPLHF; CDR3nt: TGTGCCAGCACCCCGACAGGGCTGAATTCACCCCTCCACTTT
d_gene: TRBD2; v_gene: TRBV5-1; j_gene: TRBJ2-1; abundance: NA; CDR3aa: CASSMTGTSGGFEQFF; CDR3nt: TGCGCCAGCAGCATGACCGGGACTAGCGGGGGGTTTGAGCAGTTCTTC
d_gene: TRBD1; v_gene: TRBV6-5; j_gene: TRBJ2-7; abundance: NA; CDR3aa: CASSSNSDRGVRYF; CDR3nt: TGTGCCAGCAGTTCCAACTCGGACAGGGGGGTTCGGTACTTC
d_gene: NA; v_gene: TRBV14; j_gene: TRBJ2-5; abundance: NA; CDR3aa: CASSQWGGEIQETQYF; CDR3nt: TGTGCCAGCAGCCAGTGGGGGGGCGAGATCCAAGAGACCCAGTACTTC
d_gene: NA; v_gene: TRBV10-3; j_gene: TRBJ2-3; abundance: NA; CDR3aa: CAISDVGESGTDTQYF; CDR3nt: TGTGCCATCAGTGACGTCGGGGAAAGCGGCACAGATACGCAGTATTTT
d_gene: TRBD2; v_gene: TRBV4-2; j_gene: TRBJ2-5; abundance: NA; CDR3aa: CASSPREAGDQETQYF; CDR3nt: TGTGCCAGCAGCCCCCGGGAAGCGGGAGATCAAGAGACCCAGTACTTC
d_gene: NA; v_gene: TRBV2; j_gene: TRBJ2-3; abundance: NA; CDR3aa: CASSEGQGTDTQYF; CDR3nt: TGTGCCAGCAGTGAAGGGCAGGGCACAGATACGCAGTATTTT
d_gene: TRBD2; v_gene: TRBV29-1; j_gene: TRBJ2-7; abundance: NA; CDR3aa: CSVEISGSTGEQYF; CDR3nt: TGCAGCGTTGAAATTAGCGGGTCGACCGGCGAGCAGTACTTC
d_gene: NA; v_gene: TRBV6-5; j_gene: TRBJ1-1; abundance: NA; CDR3aa: CASSRGGDRSAEAFF; CDR3nt: TGTGCCAGCAGTCGGGGGGGAGACAGGTCCGCTGAAGCTTTCTTT
d_gene: NA; v_gene: TRBV7-9; j_gene: TRBJ1-2; abundance: NA; CDR3aa: CASSLNGIADGYTF; CDR3nt: TGTGCCAGCAGCTTAAATGGCATCGCGGATGGCTACACCTTC
d_gene: NA; v_gene: TRBV14; j_gene: TRBJ2-5; abundance: NA; CDR3aa: CASSQDRDWGTQYF; CDR3nt: TGTGCCAGCAGCCAGGACCGGGACTGGGGGACCCAGTACTTC
d_gene: NA; v_gene: TRBV5-1; j_gene: TRBJ1-1; abundance: few; CDR3aa: CASSPGEGTEAFF; CDR3nt: TGCGCCAGCAGTCCCGGCGAGGGCACTGAAGCTTTCTTT
d_gene: NA; v_gene: TRBV5-4; j_gene: TRBJ1-2; abundance: NA; CDR3aa: CASSPAVTGMYGYTF; CDR3nt: TGTGCCAGCAGTCCGGCGGTAACAGGGATGTATGGCTACACCTTC
d_gene: TRBD2; v_gene: TRBV4-2; j_gene: TRBJ2-7; abundance: NA; CDR3aa: CASSQGLIAGGGQYF; CDR3nt: TGTGCCAGCAGCCAAGGGTTGATAGCGGGAGGCGGGCAGTACTTC
d_gene: NA; v_gene: TRBV6-4; j_gene: TRBJ2-1; abundance: NA; CDR3aa: CASRGDSRGEQFF; CDR3nt: TGTGCCAGCAGGGGGGACTCCCGGGGTGAGCAGTTCTTC
d_gene: TRBD2; v_gene: TRBV7-2; j_gene: TRBJ2-7; abundance: NA; CDR3aa: CASSFSGTTLGEQYF; CDR3nt: TGTGCCAGCAGCTTCTCCGGGACTACCCTGGGCGAGCAGTACTTC
d_gene: NA; v_gene: TRBV6-5; j_gene: TRBJ1-2; abundance: NA; CDR3aa: CASSSDAVGYTF; CDR3nt: TGTGCCAGCAGCTCAGACGCGGTGGGCTACACCTTC
d_gene: NA; v_gene: TRBV29-1; j_gene: TRBJ1-2; abundance: NA; CDR3aa: CSVGAGFGGYTF; CDR3nt: TGCAGCGTTGGGGCAGGGTTCGGTGGCTACACCTTC
d_gene: TRBD2; v_gene: TRBV6-5; j_gene: TRBJ2-1; abundance: NA; CDR3aa: CASSLSGRDEQFF; CDR3nt: TGTGCCAGCAGTCTAAGCGGGAGGGATGAGCAGTTCTTC
d_gene: TRBD1; v_gene: TRBV2; j_gene: TRBJ1-1; abundance: NA; CDR3aa: CASSRQGGTEAFF; CDR3nt: TGTGCCAGCAGCAGACAGGGCGGCACTGAAGCTTTCTTT
d_gene: NA; v_gene: TRBV5-6; j_gene: TRBJ1-2; abundance: NA; CDR3aa: CASSTGGGLNYGYTF; CDR3nt: TGTGCCAGCAGCACGGGAGGCGGTTTAAACTATGGCTACACCTTC
d_gene: TRBD1; v_gene: TRBV18; j_gene: TRBJ1-1; abundance: NA; CDR3aa: CASSPTGQGYTEAFF; CDR3nt: TGTGCCAGCTCACCCACGGGACAGGGATATACTGAAGCTTTCTTT
d_gene: NA; v_gene: TRBV7-2; j_gene: TRBJ1-2; abundance: NA; CDR3aa: CASSPDSNYGYTF; CDR3nt: TGTGCCAGCAGCCCGGACAGCAACTATGGCTACACCTTC
d_gene: TRBD1; v_gene: TRBV7-2; j_gene: TRBJ2-7; abundance: NA; CDR3aa: CASSLDRAAPEQYF; CDR3nt: TGTGCCAGCAGCCTGGACAGGGCCGCTCCCGAGCAGTACTTC
d_gene: TRBD2; v_gene: TRBV6-5; j_gene: TRBJ2-5; abundance: NA; CDR3aa: CASSYGLAGRETQYF; CDR3nt: TGTGCCAGCAGTTACGGGCTAGCGGGGAGGGAGACCCAGTACTTC
d_gene: TRBD1; v_gene: TRBV7-2; j_gene: TRBJ2-3; abundance: NA; CDR3aa: CASSPQGQGTDTQYF; CDR3nt: TGTGCCAGCAGCCCACAAGGACAGGGAACAGATACGCAGTATTTT